The sequence of this T cell receptor beta chain was determined in a study of blood T cell repertoires in COVID-19. Overall study: Samples came from the United States, Italy and Spain, spanning acute and convalescent COVID-19. PBMCs, B-cell-depleted T cells, or T cells provided the cDNA or gDNA that made up the material.

Per the germline V gene, CDR1 is MNHEY and CDR2 is SVGAGI. V gave up 2 bases and J gave up 6 bases, with 8 bases separating them. The CDR3 totals 12 residues. In the authors' methods: Reference gene primer amplification in the assay estimated nucleated cell counts. Profiling relied on immunoSEQ multiplex PCR, and the TCRdb table lists in-frame clones only, not all of them. V, J and clone size reflect that table, while D and trimming were determined from the DNA. The sample shows around 200,000 clones, roughly 90% of them seen only once. The V call is TRBV6-5, the J call TRBJ2-7, with D tentatively TRBD1 (5 bases). Sequences were obtained from peripheral blood. The source is a man aged 18 to 30 with active or convalescent COVID-19. This chain's CDR3 is CASSYVGVEQYF. In nucleotides, the CDR3 is TGTGCCAGCAGTTACGTAGGGGTCGAGCAGTACTTC.